This TCR beta chain was recovered during a study of T-cell reconstitution after alpha-beta-depleted transplantation in children. Study-wide results and limits: Several patients had high TCRbeta diversity at day 60; it came from surviving recipient T cells and thymic progenitors. Most T-cell counts and diversity one year after the transplant came from T cells that were newly produced. Reported findings indicate that, about two months after transplant, alpha-beta T cells came from several hundred expanded clones, which were derived from non-depleted graft cells.

Unique molecular identifiers featured in how the TCRbeta library was prepared. A single record per CDR3 protein comes from TCRdb applying MiXCR to the PCR reads. The table has about 870,000 distinct CDR3 sequences, under 20% seen once. About this clonotype: Its target is unknown.

Sample: PBMCs, mostly from graft donor cells, taken 360 days after TCRalphabeta/CD19-depleted stem cell transplant. The sequence came from a male patient younger than 18 who had a stem cell transplant for acute lymphoblastic leukemia, so the T cells may come from the graft donor.

The CDR3 sequence is CSARGGPSYNEQFF. The CDR3 DNA is TGCAGTGCTAGGGGGGGACCCTCCTACAATGAGCAGTTCTTC. The V and J genes are TRBV20-1 and TRBJ2-1; maybe TRBD2 (6 bases). Looked up from germline, CDR1 is DFQATT and CDR2 is SNEGSKA (reference sequence). Between the trimmed V and J ends, which lost 3 bases and 0 bases, there was a span of 9 bases. CDR3 length: 14 amino acids.